The 24 T cell receptor beta chains reported below all come from one sample, sequenced in a study of shared clonotypes between healthy human individuals. Some clones are missing from TCRdb's copy, which holds only in-frame ones; the method was immunoSEQ multiplex PCR. This table holds about 2.2 million clones, roughly 93% found once. CD45RO-negative, CCR7-selected cells formed the naive CD8 fraction, which excluded terminally differentiated effector memory CD45RA+ cells. The sample taken for sequencing was naive CD8+ T cells from PBMCs. The receptors originated from a young man in good health. Some clones in this sample may be carry-over from other donors' samples.

The chain recombines TRBV9 with TRBJ2-1; 9 bases align to TRBD2. The trim removed 4 bases at V and 8 bases at J, leaving 7 bases unmatched. This CDR3 has 14 amino acids. Germline-derived CDR1 and CDR2 are SGDLS and YYNGEE. The CDR3 spells CASSFAGGPDEQFF. The CDR3 DNA reads TGTGCCAGCAGCTTCGCGGGAGGGCCGGATGAGCAGTTCTTC.

This rearrangement joins TRBV2 to TRBJ2-7; the match to TRBD2 covers 9 bases. Per the germline V gene, CDR1 is SNHLY and CDR2 is FYNNEI. The J segment lost 2 bases and the V segment lost 10 bases, leaving 9 bases of the junction unmatched. This CDR3 comprises 14 residues. The chain's CDR3 is CATQVAGVAYEQYF. In DNA, the CDR3 is TGTGCCACCCAGGTAGCGGGAGTCGCCTACGAGCAGTACTTC.

V and J are TRBV7-6 and TRBJ2-5; the match to TRBD1 covers 7 bases. Per the germline V gene, CDR1 is SGHVS and CDR2 is FNYEAQ. V dropped 1 base and J dropped 3; count of bases not matched to a gene: 5. The CDR3 has 15 residues. In nucleotides, the CDR3 is TGTGCCAGCAGCTTAGGCGCCAGGGGGAAAGAGACCCAGTACTTC. Translation: CASSLGARGKETQYF. Full variable domain (remainder filled in from reference TRBV7-6 and TRBJ2-5): GAGVSQSPRYKVTKRGQDVALRCDPISGHVSLYWYRQALGQGPEFLTYFNYEAQQDKSGLPNDRFSAERPEGSISTLTIQRTEQRDSAMYRCASSLGARGKETQYFGPGTRLLVL.

The J gene is TRBJ2-3, the V gene TRBV4-1, with 8 bases fitting TRBD2. Unmatched junction bases numbered 8, after V lost 1 base and J lost 5 bases. Per the germline V gene, CDR1 is MGHRA and CDR2 is YSYEKL. The CDR3 totals 16 residues. CDR3 DNA sequence: TGCGCCAGCAGCCAAGGGCTAGCGGGTCTAGAAGATACGCAGTATTTT. Translated: CASSQGLAGLEDTQYF.

Of note for this clone: This sample also contains other DNA sequences that code for the same CDR3. As DNA, the CDR3 is TGTGCCAGCAGTTTATCAGGATATGGCTACACCTTC. This codes for CASSLSGYGYTF. The rearrangement uses TRBV27 and TRBJ1-2; D remains unclear. The V and J ends lost 0 bases and 5 bases respectively, with 4 bases between them. From germline, CDR1 is MNHEY and CDR2 SMNVEV (reference sequence). This CDR3 spans 12 amino acids.

This clone was seen a handful of times. Within the sample, other DNA sequences also encode this same CDR3. The rearrangement joins TRBV7-3 to TRBJ1-1; D unclear. Looked up from germline, CDR1 is SGHTA and CDR2 is FQGTGA. The V end was cut by 5 bases, the J end by 2 bases, with 9 bases between. CDR3 length: 13 amino acids. CDR3 region: CASSPGGNTEAFF. In DNA form, the CDR3 reads TGTGCCAGCAGCCCGGGCGGTAACACTGAAGCTTTCTTT.

V and J are TRBV28 and TRBJ2-7; the match to TRBD1 covers 8 bases. The CDR3 totals 17 residues. J lost 4 bases, V lost 5 bases, and 16 bases had no gene match. The germline CDR1 and CDR2 sequences are MDHEN and SYDVKM. Here the CDR3 reads CASSPRGQVVIRYEQYF. CDR3 in DNA: TGTGCCAGCAGTCCCAGGGGGCAGGTCGTAATCCGGTACGAGCAGTACTTC.

The table lists this clone with a count of one. The rearrangement uses TRBV27 and TRBJ2-3; D is unresolved. The germline V gene has CDR1 MNHEY and CDR2 SMNVEV (reference sequence). Trimming cost V 3 bases and J 0 bases, with 7 bases left between them. The CDR3 totals 14 residues. CDR3 in DNA: TGTGCCAGCAGTTTCGGTCAGAGCACAGATACGCAGTATTTT. Translated, it gives CASSFGQSTDTQYF.

The chain couples TRBV19 to TRBJ2-1, with D tentatively TRBD2 (7 bases). Germline V gene data show CDR1 as LNHDA and CDR2 as SQIVND (reference sequence). The V and J ends lost 3 bases and 0 bases respectively, with 9 bases between them. CDR3 length: 15 residues. CDR3 sequence (DNA): TGTGCCAGTAGTATGGGGGGGCTCTCCTACAATGAGCAGTTCTTC. Translated: CASSMGGLSYNEQFF.

This clone was seen only once. This chain joins TRBV5-5 and TRBJ2-1, with 7 bases aligning to TRBD2. After removal of 5 bases from V and 4 bases from J, the junction contained 9 bases not matched to a gene. The CDR3 runs 15 residues. CDR1 is SGHKS and CDR2 is YYEKEE in the germline V gene (reference sequence). The CDR3, as DNA: TGTGCCAGCAGACAAACTCAGGGAGGGTACAATGAGCAGTTCTTC. Encoded protein: CASRQTQGGYNEQFF.

In its sample, this clone was seen once. The chain links TRBV29-1 to TRBJ1-2; D gene uncertain. Trimming cost V 1 base and J 4 bases, with 10 bases left between them. CDR1 is SQVTM and CDR2 is ANQGSEA in the germline V gene. This CDR3 has 13 residues. CDR3 sequence: CSVEVRTSYGYTF. The CDR3 bases are TGCAGCGTTGAAGTGCGGACCTCCTATGGCTACACCTTC.

About this clone: The same CDR3 can be traced to other DNA sequences in this sample. V gene TRBV28 combines with J gene TRBJ2-7, with D uncertain. There are 13 residues in the CDR3. V was trimmed by 2 bases and J by 2 bases, leaving 7 bases between them. The germline CDR1 and CDR2 sequences are MDHEN and SYDVKM. The CDR3 DNA reads as TGTGCCAGCAGTTTAGCCCAACCCTACGAGCAGTACTTC. Amino acids: CASSLAQPYEQYF.

This clone was detected once. J is TRBJ2-5 and V is TRBV4-1; D is uncertain. The DNA end is a closer match to TRBJ2-7, so the J assignment may be wrong. The germline V gene encodes CDR1 MGHRA and CDR2 YSYEKL. This CDR3 contains 13 residues. The DNA of the CDR3 is TGCGCCAGCAGTATGGACCCCATATACGAGCAGTACTTC. Residues: CASSMDPIYEQYF.

The gene calls are TRBV7-9 and TRBJ2-5, with 9 positions matching TRBD1. CDR1 is SEHNR and CDR2 is FQNEAQ in the germline V gene (reference sequence). With 4 bases clipped from V and 1 base from J, the junction kept 4 bases outside the gene matches. This CDR3 is built from 15 residues. CDR3 sequence reads: CASSSGTGPQETQYF. CDR3 nucleotide sequence: TGTGCCAGCAGCTCTGGGACAGGGCCCCAAGAGACCCAGTACTTC.

This clone appeared once. The rearrangement joins TRBV6-5 to TRBJ2-3, with 9 bases that match TRBD1. The CDR3 length is 13 residues. Germline CDR1 MNHEY, CDR2 SVGAGI. The V gene end was trimmed by 7 bases and the J gene end by 13 bases; junction bases not matched to a gene: 12. Here the CDR3 reads CASTYRGRDHEYF. As DNA, the CDR3 is TGTGCCAGCACCTACAGGGGGCGGGACCACGAGTATTTT.

The rearrangement links TRBV13 to TRBJ2-1, with 8 bases fitting TRBD1. V dropped 2 bases and J dropped 4; count of bases not matched to a gene: 10. Germline CDR1 PRHDT, CDR2 FYEKMQ (reference sequence). CDR3 size: 17 residues. CDR3 protein: CASSLKSRDRRYNEQFF. The CDR3, as DNA: TGTGCCAGCAGCTTAAAAAGCCGGGACAGGCGATACAATGAGCAGTTCTTC.

This chain connects TRBV27 to TRBJ2-1; 7 bases are a match to TRBD1. The germline V gene encodes CDR1 MNHEY and CDR2 SMNVEV (reference sequence). The junction had 3 bases not matched to a gene; V was cut back by 7 bases and J by 0 bases. This CDR3 is 14 amino acids long. The CDR3 region has the DNA TGTGCCAGCAACAGGGGTAGCTCCTACAATGAGCAGTTCTTC. The encoded protein is CASNRGSSYNEQFF.

The chain joins TRBV5-1 to TRBJ2-7, with D maybe TRBD1 (5 bases). Germline CDR1 is SGHRS and CDR2 is YFSETQ. Trimming stripped 2 bases from V and 2 bases from J, with 11 bases between. The CDR3 spans 14 residues. The chain's CDR3 is CASSFSAGTYEQYF. CDR3 DNA sequence: TGCGCCAGCAGCTTTTCAGCAGGGACCTACGAGCAGTACTTC. Full variable domain (rest looked up from reference TRBV5-1 and TRBJ2-7): KAGVTQTPRYLIKTRGQQVTLSCSPISGHRSVSWYQQTPGQGLQFLFEYFSETQRNKGNFPGRFSGRQFSNSRSEMNVSTLELGDSALYLCASSFSAGTYEQYFGPGTRLTVT.

The CDR3 nucleotides are TGTGCCAGTAGTATAGATCCAGGCAACACAGATACGCAGTATTTT. Translated, it gives CASSIDPGNTDTQYF. The V gene is TRBV19, the J gene TRBJ2-3; D unresolved. V was shortened by 0 bases and J by 2 bases, with 9 bases between the two germline ends. The CDR3 loop spans 15 amino acids. Per germline, CDR1 LNHDA and CDR2 SQIVND (reference sequence).

Remarks on this clone: Other DNA sequences in the same sample also yield this CDR3. J is TRBJ2-1 and V is TRBV7-9; TRBD1 or TRBD2 may be the D gene (5 bases each). Germline V CDR1 and CDR2: SEHNR, FQNEAQ (reference sequence). CDR3 length equals 13 residues. V was shortened by 3 bases and J by 8 bases, with 11 bases between the two germline ends. The CDR3 sequence is CASSFPLGDEQFF. As DNA, the CDR3 is TGTGCCAGCAGCTTCCCACTGGGGGATGAGCAGTTCTTC.

The chain recombines TRBV4-1 with TRBJ2-7; D is undetermined. Between the trimmed V and J ends, which lost 1 base and 1 base, there was a span of 5 bases. In germline, CDR1 is MGHRA, CDR2 YSYEKL. This CDR3 has 13 residues. The CDR3 region is CASSQGWSYEQYF. The CDR3 DNA follows: TGCGCCAGCAGCCAAGGTTGGTCCTACGAGCAGTACTTC.

The chain links TRBV13 to TRBJ1-4; D unclear. Trimming cost V 6 bases and J 5 bases, with 4 bases left between them. The germline CDR1 and CDR2 sequences are PRHDT and FYEKMQ (reference sequence). This CDR3 is built from 11 residues. The CDR3 sequence is CASSINEKLFF. The CDR3 coding sequence is TGTGCCAGCAGTATAAATGAAAAACTGTTTTTT.

The CDR3 loop is CASGNLRQQYF. CDR3 in DNA: TGTGCCAGCGGCAACCTTAGGCAGCAGTACTTC. The chain recombines TRBV28 with TRBJ2-7, with no clear D. V gave up 8 bases and J gave up 8 bases, with 13 bases separating them. The CDR3 spans 11 residues. CDR1 MDHEN and CDR2 SYDVKM come from the germline V gene.

The chain employs TRBV15 and TRBJ2-1; 13 bases are a match to TRBD2. J gave up 3 bases and V 1 base, and 3 bases lay outside the gene matches. Germline values: CDR1 LNHNV, CDR2 YYDKDF (reference sequence). The CDR3 runs to 17 residues. The CDR3 loop reads CATSRGWTSGSYNEQFF. DNA for the CDR3: TGTGCCACCAGCAGAGGATGGACTAGCGGGAGCTACAATGAGCAGTTCTTC.